The next 27 T cell receptor beta chains were all read from a single sample in a study of CD8+ T cells in alopecia areata. It was cDNA, reverse transcribed from extracted RNA, that served as the sequencing template. The data were produced by immunoSEQ multiplex PCR, yet TCRdb's version contains in-frame clones alone and is incomplete. In the table there are around 80,000 clones, roughly 51% of which are singletons. The sample taken for sequencing was NKG2D-high CD8+ T cells sorted from blood. All receptors come from a human donor with alopecia areata.

V and J are TRBV5-1 and TRBJ2-3; 7 bases agree with TRBD2. CDR1 SGHRS and CDR2 YFSETQ come from the germline V gene. The trim removed 7 bases at V and 4 bases at J, leaving 6 bases unmatched. The CDR3 totals 13 residues. CDR3 residues: CASRLGGPDTQYF. Written as DNA, the CDR3 is TGCGCCAGCCGCCTGGGAGGGCCAGATACGCAGTATTTT.

This clone was recorded only once. As DNA, the CDR3 is TGTGCCTGGAGTGATAGCGGGGAGACCCAGTACTTC. It codes for CAWSDSGETQYF. The chain combines TRBV30 with TRBJ2-5, with 7 positions matching TRBD2. The CDR3 is 12 amino acids. Germline loops: CDR1 GTSNPN, CDR2 SVGIG (reference sequence). V was pared by 1 base and J by 5 bases, with 1 base of the junction left unmatched.

The gene calls are TRBV27 and TRBJ1-5; weak D call: TRBD1 (5 bases). Trimming stripped 10 bases from V and 6 bases from J, with 16 bases between. This CDR3 region has 13 residues. In germline, CDR1 is MNHEY, CDR2 SMNVEV (reference sequence). The DNA of the CDR3 is TGTGCCACCCTGGGGGGAACGGGTCAGCCCCAGCATTTT. Protein: CATLGGTGQPQHF.

This clone has a handful of counts. The V gene is TRBV28, the J gene TRBJ1-6; D not resolved. There are 15 residues in the CDR3. Between the trimmed V and J ends, which lost 6 bases and 10 bases, there was a span of 19 bases. Germline CDR1 reads MDHEN; CDR2 reads SYDVKM. This CDR3 is CASSTPGGEFSPLHF. CDR3 sequence (DNA): TGTGCCAGCAGCACCCCCGGCGGGGAATTCTCACCCCTCCACTTT.

J is TRBJ2-2 and V is TRBV7-9; 13 bases align to TRBD2. The V segment lost 5 bases and the J segment 7 bases; nucleotides outside the gene matches: 7. This CDR3 contains 16 residues. Looked up from germline, CDR1 is SEHNR and CDR2 is FQNEAQ (reference sequence). The chain's CDR3 is CASSTGLAGAGGELFF. In DNA form, the CDR3 reads TGTGCCAGCAGCACCGGACTAGCGGGAGCTGGCGGGGAGCTGTTTTTT.

V usage is TRBV25-1 and J usage is TRBJ2-5, with a weak D call TRBD1 (5 bases). The germline CDR1 and CDR2 sequences are MGHDK and SYGVNS. V lost 4 bases to trimming and J lost 3 bases, with 15 bases between them. The CDR3 is 15 amino acids. Here the CDR3 DNA reads TGTGCCAGCAGTGTGACAGCCCTGATAAAAGAGACCCAGTACTTC. Translation: CASSVTALIKETQYF.

This chain uses TRBV4-1 with TRBJ2-7, with D perhaps TRBD1 (6 bases). Trimming cost V 0 bases and J 3 bases, with 12 bases left between them. Germline V gene data show CDR1 as MGHRA and CDR2 as YSYEKL. The CDR3 totals 15 residues. CDR3 region: CASSQDPGQGYEQYF. The CDR3 nucleotides read TGCGCCAGCAGCCAAGACCCGGGACAAGGCTACGAGCAGTACTTC.

This clone appeared a few times. This CDR3 is also generated by other DNA sequences in the sample. The genes are TRBV29-1 and TRBJ2-4; possibly TRBD1 or TRBD2 for D (7 bases each). V was trimmed by 5 bases and J by 7 bases, leaving 18 bases between them. The germline CDR1 and CDR2 sequences are SQVTM and ANQGSEA. The CDR3 is 14 residues long. The CDR3 is CSVLGGDSGNIQYF. CDR3 DNA sequence: TGCAGCGTTCTGGGGGGGGACAGTGGGAACATTCAGTACTTC.

The V call is TRBV9, the J call TRBJ2-5, with D hard to call. The DNA end favors TRBJ2-7, so the J call may be wrong. The CDR3 runs 13 residues. From germline, CDR1 is SGDLS and CDR2 YYNGEE. CDR3: CASSVGRDSEQYF. The CDR3, as DNA: TGTGCCAGCAGCGTAGGTCGAGATAGCGAGCAGTACTTC.

The chain links TRBV28 to TRBJ2-7, with D uncertain. V was cut by 4 bases and J by 2 bases, with 12 bases left in between. The CDR3 contains 14 residues. From germline, CDR1 is MDHEN and CDR2 SYDVKM. Here the CDR3 reads CASSSPGDTYEQYF. The CDR3 DNA reads as TGTGCCAGCAGTTCCCCCGGCGATACCTACGAGCAGTACTTC.

This clone has a single count. The J gene is TRBJ1-3, the V gene TRBV4-1; D perhaps matches TRBD1 (6 bases). CDR1 and CDR2 (germline): MGHRA, YSYEKL. This CDR3 region has 14 residues. Deletions cut 4 bases from V and 3 bases from J, with 10 bases between. Written as DNA, the CDR3 is TGCGCCAGCAGCCCCAGGGGAAATGGAAACACCATATATTTT. Translated, it gives CASSPRGNGNTIYF.

A few counts support this clone. This chain uses TRBV27 with TRBJ2-1, with D tentatively TRBD2 (6 bases). The germline gives CDR1 MNHEY, CDR2 SMNVEV (reference sequence). Trimming removed 6 bases from V and 5 bases from J, with 11 bases in between. This CDR3 contains 13 residues. As DNA, the CDR3 is TGTGCCAGCAGCCAGGGACTCAACAATGAGCAGTTCTTC. It specifies CASSQGLNNEQFF.

This chain uses TRBV4-2 with TRBJ2-1, with 7 positions matching TRBD2. The CDR3 length is 17 residues. In germline, CDR1 is LGHNA, CDR2 YNFKEQ. V trimming: 1 base; J trimming: 0 bases; junction bases outside the gene matches: 6. The CDR3 reads CASSQVLGGYSYNEQFF. CDR3 DNA sequence: TGTGCCAGCAGCCAAGTTCTCGGGGGGTACTCCTACAATGAGCAGTTCTTC.

CDR3 nucleotides: TGCGCCTCCGCGGGGGCGGGAGTTAATGAGCAGTTCTTC. Translated, it gives CASAGAGVNEQFF. The chain has TRBV10-2 and TRBJ2-1, with D possibly matching TRBD2 (7 bases). The CDR3 has 13 residues. V was trimmed by 11 bases and J by 7 bases, leaving 18 bases between them. Looked up from germline, CDR1 is WSHSY and CDR2 is SAAADI.

This chain connects TRBV13 to TRBJ2-1; no definite D call. CDR1 and CDR2 (germline): PRHDT, FYEKMQ (reference sequence). V lost 1 base, J lost 8 bases, and 3 bases lay in between. CDR3 length: 11 amino acids. The CDR3 region is CASSLVDEQFF. Here the CDR3 DNA reads TGTGCCAGCAGCTTAGTCGATGAGCAGTTCTTC.

Only a few counts were recorded for this clone. The V call is TRBV28, the J call TRBJ2-1, with D possibly being TRBD1 or TRBD2 (5 bases each). Germline-derived CDR1 and CDR2 are MDHEN and SYDVKM. The CDR3 loop spans 13 amino acids. V was clipped by 7 bases and J by 6 bases, with 13 bases between them. This CDR3 reads CASTPGRVNEQFF. The CDR3 DNA reads TGTGCCAGCACCCCGGGACGGGTCAATGAGCAGTTCTTC.

The chain couples TRBV30 to TRBJ1-5; the D gene is possibly TRBD1 (5 bases). Trimming shortened V by 6 bases and J by 0 bases, and 18 bases separated the two germline ends. The CDR3 has 16 amino acids. In germline, CDR1 is GTSNPN, CDR2 SVGIG (reference sequence). CDR3 DNA sequence: TGTGCCTGCGCCTCTCTGGTGGGGCCTAGCAATCAGCCCCAGCATTTT. It encodes CACASLVGPSNQPQHF.

This clone appeared once. The chain recombines TRBV15 with TRBJ2-7, with a weak D call TRBD1 (5 bases). CDR1 LNHNV and CDR2 YYDKDF come from the germline V gene (reference sequence). The CDR3 length is 12 residues. Trimming took off 8 bases at V and 3 bases at J, with 11 bases between the two ends. The CDR3 sequence: CATADMYYEQYF. The CDR3 DNA follows: TGTGCCACCGCGGACATGTACTACGAGCAGTACTTC.

This clone was seen more than once but under ten times. The J gene is TRBJ2-2, the V gene TRBV30, with D unresolved. The V gene lost 7 bases and the J gene lost 4 bases, with 16 bases spanning the gap. This CDR3 has 14 residues. Germline V gene lookup returns CDR1 GTSNPN and CDR2 SVGIG (reference sequence). The CDR3 bases are TGTGCCTTCCCCCACGGAGATATCACCGGGGAGCTGTTTTTT. Translation: CAFPHGDITGELFF.

This clone was seen only a few times. Other DNA sequences in this sample translate to the same CDR3. V usage is TRBV7-9 and J usage is TRBJ1-5; D gene uncertain. Trimming cost V 5 bases and J 5 bases, with 7 bases left between them. Germline CDR1 is SEHNR and CDR2 is FQNEAQ (reference sequence). The CDR3 sequence is 12 residues long. The CDR3 bases are TGTGCCAGCAGCCTCGGGGATCAGCCCCAGCATTTT. This sequence encodes CASSLGDQPQHF.

V usage is TRBV11-2 and J usage is TRBJ2-7, with 8 bases fitting TRBD2. Germline V gene lookup returns CDR1 SGHAT and CDR2 FQNNGV. The CDR3 runs 19 residues. The V gene end was trimmed by 6 bases and the J gene end by 2 bases; junction bases not matched to a gene: 21. The CDR3: CASSFNSRSGGHVAYEQYF. In nucleotides, the CDR3 is TGTGCCAGCAGTTTTAACTCACGAAGCGGGGGACACGTAGCCTACGAGCAGTACTTC.

The chain links TRBV2 to TRBJ2-7, with D possibly being TRBD1 (6 bases). CDR1 is SNHLY and CDR2 is FYNNEI in the germline V gene. V shed 9 bases and J shed 2 bases, with 14 bases lying between them. This CDR3 has 13 amino acids. CDR3 DNA: TGTGCCAGTACAGGGATATCCACCTACGAGCAGTACTTC. This translates into CASTGISTYEQYF.

Only a few counts were recorded for this clone. The V call is TRBV29-1, the J call TRBJ2-1, with a weak D call TRBD2 (5 bases). Germline loops: CDR1 SQVTM, CDR2 ANQGSEA. Trimming removed 1 base at V and 5 bases at J, with 12 bases between. This CDR3 region has 14 residues. DNA of the CDR3: TGCAGCGTTGAAGGGCTAGCTGAACACAATGAGCAGTTCTTC. Translated: CSVEGLAEHNEQFF.

The chain has TRBV5-6 and TRBJ2-7; D perhaps matches TRBD2 (5 bases). The ends were cut back, 2 bases at V and 0 bases at J, with 9 bases in the middle. The germline V gene encodes CDR1 SGHDT and CDR2 YYEEEE. The CDR3 sequence is 14 residues long. The CDR3 spells CASSLGSGSYEQYF. For the CDR3, the DNA is TGTGCCAGCAGCTTAGGGAGCGGCTCCTACGAGCAGTACTTC.

The chain recombines TRBV6-6 with TRBJ2-2; TRBD1 is a possible D gene (7 bases). This CDR3 comprises 14 residues. Germline V gives CDR1 MNHNY, CDR2 SVGAGI (reference sequence). The V gene lost 4 bases and the J gene lost 6 bases, with 12 bases spanning the gap. Here the CDR3 DNA reads TGTGCCAGCAGTTCCAGGGGGGCTGCCGGGGAGCTGTTTTTT. Translation: CASSSRGAAGELFF.

This clone was detected only a few times. CDR3 DNA sequence: TGTGCCAGCAGACTATCCTACAATGAGCAGTTCTTC. Translating gives CASRLSYNEQFF. The chain joins TRBV2 to TRBJ2-1; D remains ambiguous. Germline-derived CDR1 and CDR2 are SNHLY and FYNNEI. Trimming stripped 6 bases from V and 1 base from J, with 4 bases between. The CDR3 spans 12 residues.

This clone has just a few counts. The chain joins TRBV12-5 to TRBJ1-1, with 8 bases fitting TRBD1. The CDR3 is 15 amino acids. The trim removed 5 bases at V and 1 base at J, leaving 6 bases unmatched. Germline assignment: CDR1 LGHNT and CDR2 FRNRAP. CDR3 region: CASGPPQGGNTEAFF. The CDR3 DNA follows: TGTGCTAGTGGTCCGCCACAGGGGGGGAACACTGAAGCTTTCTTT.